This TCR beta chain was observed in a study of T cells in Graves' hyperthyroidism and ophthalmopathy. Whole-study findings and limits: Blood also carried most thyroid clonotypes expanded above 0.001.

The blood was taken when hyperthyroidism was first diagnosed, before any ophthalmopathy symptoms showed up. A few counts support this clonotype. Its antigen is still unknown. Template material for amplifying TCR beta CDR3 regions consisted of RNA transcripts. In the first-round RT-PCR of the TCR CDR3, the HTBI primer set was used. TCRdb re-called the multiplex PCR reads through MiXCR, storing one row per CDR3 protein. The repertoire holds fewer than 400,000 distinct CDR3 sequences, with about 15% as singletons. This CDR3 has 17 amino acids. Trimming stripped 6 bases from V and 3 bases from J, with 21 bases between. Germline V gives CDR1 LNHDA, CDR2 SQIVND (reference sequence).

The V gene is TRBV19, the J gene TRBJ2-1; possible D gene TRBD2, 6 bases. The specimen sequenced was blood. The sequence came from a young woman with Graves' hyperthyroidism that later progressed to Graves' ophthalmopathy. CDR3 sequence (DNA): TGTGCCAGTAGCCGTCTGGGGTGGGACTCAAACTACAATGAGCAGTTCTTC. Amino acid sequence: CASSRLGWDSNYNEQFF.